This T cell receptor (beta chain) is drawn from a study of T cells in Graves' hyperthyroidism and ophthalmopathy. CDR3 length equals 15 residues. Looked up from germline, CDR1 is MDHEN and CDR2 is SYDVKM. J gave up 5 bases and V 5 bases, and 11 bases lay outside the gene matches. RNA transcripts gave rise to amplified TCR beta CDR3 regions. The TCR CDR3 first-round RT-PCR relied on the HTBI primer set. TCRdb analysed the multiplex PCR reads with MiXCR anew, one entry per CDR3 protein. Found here are hundreds of thousands of distinct CDR3 sequences, roughly 15% of them singletons; the top ten hold roughly 10%.

The sequenced sample consisted of blood. The J gene is TRBJ2-5, the V gene TRBV28; 7 nucleotides line up with TRBD2. This TCR was sampled from a woman aged 18 to 35 with Graves' hyperthyroidism. The CDR3 DNA sequence: TGTGCCAGCAGTCCCCAGGCGGGAGTAAAGGAGACCCAGTACTTC. Its protein is CASSPQAGVKETQYF.